These 16 T cell receptor beta chains originate from one sample sequenced in a study of T cells in Graves' hyperthyroidism and ophthalmopathy. There were TCR beta CDR3 regions amplified from RNA transcripts. A first-round RT-PCR of the TCR CDR3 used the HTBI primer set. TCRdb processed the multiplex PCR reads anew with MiXCR; each CDR3 protein has one entry. The repertoire has 700,000 or so distinct CDR3 sequences, around 13% of them found once; the top ten carry approximately 12%. Source material: blood. These receptors originate from a woman aged 50 to 60 with Graves' ophthalmopathy.

This clonotype was counted a few times. V and J are TRBV5-6 and TRBJ2-1; 7 bases match TRBD2. CDR1 SGHDT and CDR2 YYEEEE come from the germline V gene. CDR3 length equals 18 residues. The V gene end was trimmed by 1 base and the J gene end by 7 bases; junction bases not matched to a gene: 17. The CDR3, as DNA: TGTGCCAGCAGCTTGTTCCTACTAGCGCAAGTTAAGGGGAATGAGCAGTTCTTC. Protein: CASSLFLLAQVKGNEQFF. Together with reference TRBV5-6 and TRBJ2-1, the CDR3 gives the full variable domain: DAGVTQSPTHLIKTRGQQVTLRCSPKSGHDTVSWYQQALGQGPQFIFQYYEEEERQRGNFPDRFSGHQFPNYSSELNVNALLLGDSALYLCASSLFLLAQVKGNEQFFGPGTRLTVL.

In this sample, this clonotype turned up many times. V gene TRBV7-2 combines with J gene TRBJ2-7; 14 bases agree with TRBD2. CDR3 length: 15 amino acids. CDR1 is SGHTA, CDR2 FQGNSA, per germline. V was clipped by 6 bases and J by 1 base; unmatched bases: 2. The CDR3 protein is CASSRLAGGSYEQYF. In DNA, the CDR3 is TGTGCCAGCAGTAGACTAGCGGGAGGGTCCTACGAGCAGTACTTC.

The genes are TRBV25-1 and TRBJ2-2, with TRBD1 matching over 8 bases. The CDR3 has 15 amino acids. In germline, CDR1 is MGHDK, CDR2 SYGVNS. The V segment lost 4 bases and the J segment 3 bases; nucleotides outside the gene matches: 4. The CDR3 DNA reads TGTGCCAGCAGTGGGGGACAGGCCTACACCGGGGAGCTGTTTTTT. Its protein product is CASSGGQAYTGELFF.

Ten or more counts support this clonotype. The chain joins TRBV7-2 to TRBJ2-1; perhaps TRBD2 as D (6 bases). Germline CDR1 reads SGHTA; CDR2 reads FQGNSA. There are 13 residues in the CDR3. The ends were cut back, 3 bases at V and 7 bases at J, with 10 bases in the middle. CDR3 DNA: TGTGCCAGCAGCTTGGGCCGGGAGAATGAGCAGTTCTTC. It is translated as CASSLGRENEQFF.

This clonotype was observed many times. This rearrangement joins TRBV6-2 or TRBV6-3 to TRBJ2-1, with 9 bases that match TRBD2. The CDR3 spans 15 residues. Germline trimming cut 8 bases from V and 3 bases from J; bases unmatched to any gene: 8. Germline values: CDR1 MNHEY, CDR2 SVGEGT. The CDR3 DNA sequence: TGTGCCAGCGTGGCTGCGGGAGGGTTCTACAATGAGCAGTTCTTC. Its translation: CASVAAGGFYNEQFF.

The chain is built from TRBV3-1 and TRBJ1-4, with TRBD1 matching over 9 bases. The length of the CDR3 is 15 residues. Germline assignment: CDR1 LGHDT and CDR2 YNNKEL (reference sequence). Trimming removed 5 bases from V and 7 bases from J; junction bases left unmatched: 8. CDR3 DNA sequence: TGTGCCAGCAGCAAATGGACAGGGGCTAGTGAAAAACTGTTTTTT. Its translation: CASSKWTGASEKLFF. The complete variable domain, with remaining parts taken from reference TRBV3-1 and TRBJ1-4, reads DTAVSQTPKYLVTQMGNDKSIKCEQNLGHDTMYWYKQDSKKFLKIMFSYNNKELIINETVPNRFSPKSPDKAHLNLHINSLELGDSAVYFCASSKWTGASEKLFFGSGTQLSVL.

This clonotype was seen at least ten times. The chain links TRBV11-2 to TRBJ2-5; TRBD2 matches 16 bases. This CDR3 spans 16 amino acids. CDR1 and CDR2 (germline): SGHAT, FQNNGV. The trim removed 4 bases at V and 4 bases at J, leaving 3 bases unmatched. The CDR3 nucleotides read TGTGCCAGCAGCTCAGGGACTAGCGGGAGGGGAGAGACCCAGTACTTC. It is translated as CASSSGTSGRGETQYF.

This clonotype was seen more than once but under ten times. This rearrangement joins TRBV28 to TRBJ2-7; D possibly corresponds to TRBD1 (6 bases). Trimming left V 3 bases short and J 1 base short, with 13 bases between. Per germline, CDR1 MDHEN and CDR2 SYDVKM. The CDR3 runs 15 residues. The CDR3 DNA reads TGTGCCAGCAGTTTTATGTCAGGGGCTTCCTACGAGCAGTACTTC. Translating it yields CASSFMSGASYEQYF.

This clonotype was detected many times. This sequence joins TRBV7-9 and TRBJ2-1, with D uncertain. Trimming took 5 bases from V and 0 from J, leaving 11 bases between them. This CDR3 has 15 residues. Germline assignment: CDR1 SEHNR and CDR2 FQNEAQ (reference sequence). The CDR3 DNA reads TGTGCCAGCAGCCGTGACTGGAGCTCCTACAATGAGCAGTTCTTC. Translation gives CASSRDWSSYNEQFF. Full variable domain (outside the CDR3, taken from reference TRBV7-9 and TRBJ2-1): DTGVSQNPRHKITKRGQNVTFRCDPISEHNRLYWYRQTLGQGPEFLTYFQNEAQLEKSRLLSDRFSAERPKGSFSTLEIQRTEQGDSAMYLCASSRDWSSYNEQFFGPGTRLTVL.

This clonotype was picked up many times. CDR3 in amino acids: CSAREGAGLNEQFF. CDR3 bases: TGCAGTGCTAGAGAAGGGGCAGGGCTTAATGAGCAGTTCTTC. This rearrangement joins TRBV20-1 to TRBJ2-1; possible D gene TRBD1, 5 bases. Germline-derived CDR1 and CDR2 are DFQATT and SNEGSKA (reference sequence). Trimming removed 0 bases at V and 7 bases at J, with 13 bases between. The CDR3 runs 14 residues.

CDR3 DNA: TGTGCCAGTAGTATCGGAGGGACTCTGAACACTGAAGCTTTCTTT. Translation gives CASSIGGTLNTEAFF. The chain combines TRBV19 with TRBJ1-1, with TRBD1 as a possible D gene (5 bases). Germline lookup yields CDR1 LNHDA and CDR2 SQIVND (reference sequence). The CDR3 runs 15 residues. V lost 3 bases and J 0 bases, leaving 11 bases between the germline ends.

This clonotype was observed a handful of times. At one boundary the junction diverges from the germline segment, which might be a read error. This chain joins TRBV7-6 and TRBJ1-1; D is uncertain. The V gene's germline CDR1 is SGHVS and CDR2 FNYEAQ. This CDR3 contains 14 residues. CDR3 sequence (DNA): TGTGCCAGCAGCTTAGCGGCAGTGAACTCTGAAGCTTTCTTT. Amino acids: CASSLAAVNSEAFF.

This clonotype was detected many times. The chain uses TRBV28 and TRBJ2-3; 7 nucleotides match TRBD2. Trimming at V came to 3 bases and at J to 3 bases, leaving 12 bases not matched to a gene. The germline V gene encodes CDR1 MDHEN and CDR2 SYDVKM. This CDR3 region has 17 residues. CDR3 loop: CASSLGVAGARTDTQYF. The CDR3 nucleotides read TGTGCCAGCAGTTTGGGCGTCGCGGGAGCGAGGACAGATACGCAGTATTTT.

Many counts were recorded for this clonotype. The chain recombines TRBV28 with TRBJ2-7; the match to TRBD2 covers 10 bases. The J segment lost 1 base and the V segment lost 3 bases, leaving 3 bases of the junction unmatched. The CDR3 is made up of 15 amino acids. Germline V gene sequence: CDR1 MDHEN, CDR2 SYDVKM. Here the CDR3 reads CASSFASGSSYEQYF. In nucleotides, the CDR3 is TGTGCCAGCAGTTTTGCTAGCGGGAGTTCCTACGAGCAGTACTTC.

This clonotype was detected ten times or more. V gene TRBV28 combines with J gene TRBJ1-5, with 8 bases aligning to TRBD1. In germline, CDR1 is MDHEN, CDR2 SYDVKM. V lost 6 bases, J lost 2 bases, and 15 bases stayed unmatched. The length of the CDR3 is 18 residues. CDR3 nucleotides: TGTGCCAGCAGCCACCTCGCCAGGGGGCTTTTGGGCAATCAGCCCCAGCATTTT. It translates to CASSHLARGLLGNQPQHF.

The chain couples TRBV4-3 to TRBJ2-2; unclear D gene. V was trimmed by 0 bases and J by 9 bases, leaving 17 bases between them. Germline values: CDR1 LGHNA, CDR2 YSLEER. CDR3 length: 16 residues. DNA for the CDR3: TGCGCCAGCAGCCAAGATTTTCCCGACGGTATCTGGGAGCTGTTTTTT. This encodes CASSQDFPDGIWELFF.